The 29 T cell receptor beta chains in this list originate from one sample, sequenced in a study of blood T cells in healthy people across ages (dated by TCRdb to between 2014 and 2016). Libraries were made using 5' RACE. The sample was run on an Illumina HiSeq 2500. A second PCR of 7 to 11 cycles was run with a J-beta primer mix and a sample-barcoded 5' primer. TCRdb reanalyzed the raw reads on its own, using fastp at Q25 for trimming and MiXCR for clone calling, and kept in-frame beta chains. Each entry merges the rows of one CDR3 protein and shows their most common DNA and genes. The sample data list over 600,000 distinct CDR3 sequences, and around 20% of these were observed just once. Roughly 3.4% of the sample is held by the ten biggest clonotypes. What was sequenced was blood. The source of these receptors is a man in his 70s in good health.

In this sample, this clonotype turned up a few times. The chain combines TRBV20-1 with TRBJ1-1; 8 nucleotides match TRBD1. CDR3 length: 15 amino acids. CDR1 DFQATT and CDR2 SNEGSKA come from the germline V gene (reference sequence). V lost 8 bases to trimming and J lost 3 bases; unmatched junction nucleotides: 14. CDR3 sequence reads: CSTAGTGGPHTEAFF. The CDR3 bases are TGCAGTACAGCGGGGACAGGCGGACCTCACACTGAAGCTTTCTTT.

This clonotype has a single count. V gene TRBV11-3 combines with J gene TRBJ1-1; 8 nucleotides match TRBD1. V lost 5 bases to trimming and J lost 6 bases; unmatched junction nucleotides: 14. This CDR3 has 16 residues. The germline V gene has CDR1 SGHNT and CDR2 YENEEA. For the CDR3, the DNA is TGTGCCAGCAGCGAACGACAGGGGCGCGGGCCTGCTGAAGCTTTCTTT. Translation: CASSERQGRGPAEAFF.

This clonotype was seen only a few times. The rearrangement uses TRBV12-3 or TRBV12-4 and TRBJ2-5; 7 nucleotides agree with TRBD1. The CDR3 is 14 amino acids. With 7 bases clipped from V and 13 bases from J, the junction kept 18 bases outside the gene matches. CDR3 DNA sequence: TGTGCCAGCACCCCAGGGACAGATGGGACGAAACGGTACTTC. Its protein is CASTPGTDGTKRYF.

Many counts were recorded for this clonotype. The chain recombines TRBV12-3 or TRBV12-4 with TRBJ1-3; tentatively, D is TRBD1 (6 bases). V lost 2 bases, J lost 4 bases, and 9 bases lay in between. The CDR3 runs 14 residues. CDR3 nucleotide sequence: TGTGCCAGCAGTTTACGGGGGGCCGGAAACACCATATATTTT. Its translation is CASSLRGAGNTIYF.

The rearrangement links TRBV5-6 to TRBJ2-7; TRBD2 aligns across 8 bases. CDR1 and CDR2 from the germline V gene are SGHDT and YYEEEE. This CDR3 has 14 amino acids. The ends lost 4 bases at V and 2 bases at J; junction bases unmatched: 5. The CDR3 sequence: CASSRTSLTYEQYF. DNA for the CDR3: TGTGCCAGCAGCCGGACTAGCCTTACCTACGAGCAGTACTTC.

The rearrangement joins TRBV12-3 or TRBV12-4 to TRBJ2-2; 14 positions match TRBD2. The junction had 2 bases not matched to a gene; V was cut back by 4 bases and J by 4 bases. The CDR3 spans 16 residues. The CDR3 sequence: CASSSTSGRVTGELFF. The CDR3, as DNA: TGTGCCAGCAGTTCGACTAGCGGGAGGGTCACCGGGGAGCTGTTTTTT.

This clonotype was counted at least ten times. This rearrangement joins TRBV9 to TRBJ2-3, with no clear D. The ends were cut back, 3 bases at V and 6 bases at J, with 8 bases in the middle. Germline values: CDR1 SGDLS, CDR2 YYNGEE. This CDR3 is built from 12 residues. The CDR3 is CASSATIDTQYF. The CDR3, as DNA: TGTGCCAGCAGCGCCACCATCGATACGCAGTATTTT.

This rearrangement joins TRBV25-1 to TRBJ2-2, with D perhaps TRBD1 or TRBD2 (5 bases each). Per the germline V gene, CDR1 is MGHDK and CDR2 is SYGVNS. CDR3 size: 13 residues. Trimming left V 3 bases short and J 6 bases short, with 8 bases between. This CDR3 is CASSDGAAGELFF. In nucleotides, the CDR3 is TGTGCCAGCAGTGACGGGGCAGCCGGGGAGCTGTTTTTT.

A few counts support this clonotype. This chain uses TRBV5-1 with TRBJ1-4, with a possible D match to TRBD1 (6 bases). Germline V gene lookup returns CDR1 SGHRS and CDR2 YFSETQ. Trimming took off 2 bases at V and 4 bases at J, with 9 bases between the two ends. This CDR3 spans 14 amino acids. CDR3 sequence (DNA): TGCGCCAGCAGCTTAGGACAGCATAATGAAAAACTGTTTTTT. Protein sequence: CASSLGQHNEKLFF.

In its sample, this clonotype was seen a few times. The chain combines TRBV3-1 with TRBJ1-2; no definite D call. There are 15 residues in the CDR3. CDR1 is LGHDT and CDR2 is YNNKEL in the germline V gene (reference sequence). V lost 1 base and J 2 bases, leaving 11 bases between the germline ends. The CDR3 nucleotides read TGTGCCAGCAGCCAAGTATCTGAGGGAAACTATGGCTACACCTTC. The encoded protein is CASSQVSEGNYGYTF.

V usage is TRBV27 and J usage is TRBJ2-2, with D perhaps matching TRBD1 (6 bases). Trimming stripped 5 bases from V and 9 bases from J, with 13 bases between. The CDR3 sequence is 13 residues long. From germline, CDR1 is MNHEY and CDR2 SMNVEV (reference sequence). CDR3 loop: CASSPGAVRELFF. CDR3 nucleotides: TGTGCCAGCAGTCCAGGGGCGGTAAGGGAGCTGTTTTTT.

This clonotype has a handful of counts. V usage is TRBV20-1 and J usage is TRBJ2-3; D unresolved. The CDR3 sequence is 13 residues long. V lost 7 bases and J 0 bases, leaving 11 bases between the germline ends. Per the germline V gene, CDR1 is DFQATT and CDR2 is SNEGSKA (reference sequence). The CDR3 sequence: CSVKSYSTDTQYF. The CDR3 DNA follows: TGCAGTGTAAAGTCGTATAGCACAGATACGCAGTATTTT.

The V call is TRBV5-6, the J call TRBJ1-3, with D unclear. Germline CDR1 and CDR2: SGHDT and YYEEEE. This CDR3 comprises 15 residues. Trimming stripped 5 bases from V and 0 bases from J, with 12 bases between. CDR3 residues: CASRTQAISGNTIYF. CDR3 nucleotide sequence: TGTGCCAGCAGGACTCAAGCGATCTCTGGAAACACCATATATTTT.

The DNA for the CDR3 is TGCAGTGCACCGCTAGCGGGAGTGTTCGCGCAGTATTTT. Encoded protein: CSAPLAGVFAQYF. V usage is TRBV20-1 and J usage is TRBJ2-3; TRBD2 agrees at 10 bases. Germline CDR1 DFQATT, CDR2 SNEGSKA (reference sequence). The CDR3 is made up of 13 amino acids. V lost 6 bases and J lost 10; bases outside the gene matches: 10.

The chain uses TRBV15 and TRBJ2-7; 11 nucleotides match TRBD1. Germline V gives CDR1 LNHNV, CDR2 YYDKDF (reference sequence). This CDR3 is built from 14 residues. V trimming: 4 bases; J trimming: 3 bases; junction bases outside the gene matches: 2. The CDR3 coding sequence is TGTGCCACCAGCATGGACAGGGGGCTCTACGAGCAGTACTTC. Amino acids: CATSMDRGLYEQYF.

This clonotype was recorded a few times. This chain's CDR3 is CASFLGGTGELFF. In DNA, the CDR3 is TGTGCCAGCTTCCTCGGGGGCACCGGGGAGCTGTTTTTT. The gene calls are TRBV6-2 or TRBV6-3 and TRBJ2-2, with D tentatively TRBD2 (6 bases). The CDR3 is 13 residues long. CDR1 MNHEY and CDR2 SVGEGT come from the germline V gene. V gave up 8 bases and J gave up 4 bases, with 11 bases separating them.

The table lists this clonotype with a few counts. Here the CDR3 reads CASSETGNRNEKLFF. CDR3 DNA: TGTGCCAGCAGTGAGACTGGCAACCGAAATGAAAAACTGTTTTTT. The chain joins TRBV2 to TRBJ1-4; D is uncertain. The CDR3 consists of 15 residues. V lost 3 bases to trimming and J lost 5 bases, with 13 bases between them. Germline CDR1 and CDR2: SNHLY and FYNNEI.

The chain joins TRBV5-1 to TRBJ2-1, with 11 bases fitting TRBD1. The V gene end was trimmed by 4 bases and the J gene end by 7 bases; junction bases not matched to a gene: 13. The CDR3 contains 17 residues. Germline lookup yields CDR1 SGHRS and CDR2 YFSETQ. The CDR3 spells CASSRGFRDRGSNEQFF. For the CDR3, the DNA is TGCGCCAGCAGCAGGGGATTCCGGGACAGGGGGTCAAATGAGCAGTTCTTC.

This clonotype came up a few times. The V call is TRBV7-6, the J call TRBJ2-7; possible D gene TRBD2, 6 bases. V was shortened by 1 base and J by 3 bases, with 13 bases between the two germline ends. The CDR3 runs 15 residues. The germline V gene encodes CDR1 SGHVS and CDR2 FNYEAQ. The CDR3 protein is CASSLESQGGYEQYF. The CDR3 coding sequence is TGTGCCAGCAGCTTAGAGAGCCAGGGAGGCTACGAGCAGTACTTC.

The chain employs TRBV6-4 and TRBJ2-3; D gene ambiguous. Germline-derived CDR1 and CDR2 are MRHNA and SNTAGT. The ends were cut back, 6 bases at V and 3 bases at J, with 16 bases in the middle. This CDR3 has 15 amino acids. Here the CDR3 DNA reads TGTGCCAGCAGCCAGAATCAACGAATAACAGATACGCAGTATTTT. Encoded protein: CASSQNQRITDTQYF.

This clonotype was observed a handful of times. J is TRBJ2-2 and V is TRBV29-1; no definite D call. V lost 4 bases and J lost 2, with 11 bases in between. Germline loops: CDR1 SQVTM, CDR2 ANQGSEA. The length of the CDR3 is 14 residues. The CDR3 region has the DNA TGCAGCGTTGTCGGCGAGATTAACACCGGGGAGCTGTTTTTT. Residues: CSVVGEINTGELFF.

The chain employs TRBV6-6 and TRBJ2-5, with 7 positions matching TRBD1. The J call could be wrong; TRBJ2-7 is a better fit for the DNA end. Germline V lookup: CDR1 MNHNY, CDR2 SVGAGI (reference sequence). CDR3 size: 14 residues. CDR3 protein: CASSYTGQTYEQYF. CDR3 DNA: TGTGCCAGCAGTTATACGGGACAGACCTACGAGCAGTACTTC.

In its sample, this clonotype was seen a few times. The V and J genes are TRBV20-1 and TRBJ2-1; 12 nucleotides align to TRBD2. V was pared by 6 bases and J by 0 bases, with 9 bases of the junction left unmatched. This CDR3 comprises 17 residues. Germline loops: CDR1 DFQATT, CDR2 SNEGSKA (reference sequence). In nucleotides, the CDR3 is TGCAGTGCCCCCTCCGGGACTAGCGGGCACTCCTACAATGAGCAGTTCTTC. Translation: CSAPSGTSGHSYNEQFF.

The chain combines TRBV7-3 with TRBJ2-1; tentatively, D is TRBD2 (5 bases). Deletions cut 1 base from V and 0 bases from J, with 16 bases between. The germline gives CDR1 SGHTA, CDR2 FQGTGA. The CDR3 runs to 18 residues. The CDR3 protein is CASSLNEGLRSSYNEQFF. The CDR3 DNA reads as TGTGCCAGCAGCTTAAACGAGGGCCTTAGGAGCTCCTACAATGAGCAGTTCTTC.

J is TRBJ2-5 and V is TRBV3-1; 9 nucleotides align to TRBD1. The germline V gene has CDR1 LGHDT and CDR2 YNNKEL (reference sequence). CDR3 length: 15 amino acids. V lost 2 bases and J lost 5; bases outside the gene matches: 6. CDR3 protein: CASSQTGQGGETQYF. CDR3 in DNA: TGTGCCAGCAGCCAAACGGGACAGGGAGGGGAGACCCAGTACTTC.

The chain carries TRBV29-1 and TRBJ1-1; tentatively, D is TRBD1 (6 bases). Germline CDR1 and CDR2: SQVTM and ANQGSEA. V dropped 6 bases and J dropped 1 base, with 9 bases sitting between them. The CDR3 covers 12 residues. The CDR3 sequence: CSVLTGNTEAFF. CDR3 in DNA: TGCAGCGTCCTGACAGGGAACACTGAAGCTTTCTTT.

There are a few counts of this clonotype. This sequence joins TRBV28 and TRBJ2-1; D is unresolved. V was cut by 4 bases and J by 1 base, with 14 bases left in between. This CDR3 has 16 residues. Germline V lookup: CDR1 MDHEN, CDR2 SYDVKM. CDR3 coding DNA: TGTGCCAGCAGTTCGCCAGACTTTCAATCCTACAATGAGCAGTTCTTC. This translates into CASSSPDFQSYNEQFF. Based on the CDR3 plus reference TRBV28 and TRBJ2-1, the full variable domain is DVKVTQSSRYLVKRTGEKVFLECVQDMDHENMFWYRQDPGLGLRLIYFSYDVKMKEKGDIPEGYSVSREKKERFSLILESASTNQTSMYLCASSSPDFQSYNEQFFGPGTRLTVL.

This clonotype was observed once. The rearrangement joins TRBV7-8 to TRBJ2-5; 11 bases line up with TRBD1. With V trimmed by 0 bases and J by 5 bases, 8 bases remained unmatched. This CDR3 has 17 residues. Per germline, CDR1 SGHVS and CDR2 FQNEAQ. This CDR3 is CASSLARGTGGQETQYF. The CDR3 DNA reads TGTGCCAGCAGCTTAGCCCGAGGGACAGGGGGACAGGAGACCCAGTACTTC.

This clonotype was observed a handful of times. CDR3 sequence (DNA): TGTGCCAGCAGCTCGGTGTTAGCGGGAGAGGGCACAGATACGCAGTATTTT. Translating gives CASSSVLAGEGTDTQYF. This sequence joins TRBV7-2 and TRBJ2-3; 9 positions match TRBD2. Trimming took 4 bases from V and 1 from J; bases not matched to a gene: 9. The CDR3 loop spans 17 amino acids. In germline, CDR1 is SGHTA, CDR2 FQGNSA. The whole variable domain, filled in from reference TRBV7-2 and TRBJ2-3, reads GAGVSQSPSNKVTEKGKDVELRCDPISGHTALYWYRQSLGQGLEFLIYFQGNSAPDKSGLPSDRFSAERTGGSVSTLTIQRTQQEDSAVYLCASSSVLAGEGTDTQYFGPGTRLTVL.